The 27 T cell receptor beta chains below were found in one sample sequenced in a study of tumor and adjacent non-tumor tissue in lung cancer. A modified ARM-PCR protocol with three rounds of nested PCR amplified TCRbeta. In TCRdb, the multiplex PCR reads were re-called with MiXCR into one record per CDR3 protein. This sample has fewer than 100,000 distinct CDR3 sequences, with around three quarters found just once. The template was RNA from unsorted bulk tissue. More than 3 cm separated this lung sample from the edge of the tumor. The material sequenced was distant non-tumor lung tissue. The receptor source for this set is a woman aged 50 to 65 with non-small cell lung cancer.

With respect to this clonotype: The conserved phenylalanine or tryptophan is not found at the CDR3 terminus, so this likely reflects a read error. V usage is TRBV4-1 and J usage is TRBJ2-7, with D uncertain. Germline CDR1 and CDR2: MGHRA and YSYEKL. The germline V and J ends were trimmed by 2 bases and 6 bases, with 11 bases remaining between them. The CDR3 loop spans 13 amino acids. CDR3 nucleotide sequence: TGCGCCAGCAGCCAAAATAGGTCGGGCGAGCAGTACTTA. This gives the protein CASSQNRSGEQYL.

In regard to this clonotype: A read error is possible here, since a much larger clone lies one base away. In DNA form, the CDR3 reads TGCGCCGGCAGTGAGAACCCGGGAAGCTCCTACGAGCAGTACTTC. Amino acid sequence: CAGSENPGSSYEQYF. The chain has TRBV5-1 and TRBJ2-7, with a weak D call TRBD2 (5 bases). Germline V lookup: CDR1 SGHRS, CDR2 YFSETQ. This CDR3 is 15 amino acids long.

Worth noting for this clonotype: Sequence at one end of the junction differs from germline and may be a read error. The CDR3 coding sequence is TGCATCGTTGAATCTGGGACAGGGGACTACGAGCAGTACTTC. This encodes CIVESGTGDYEQYF. V usage is TRBV29-1 and J usage is TRBJ2-7; 10 nucleotides agree with TRBD1. The CDR3 is 14 amino acids. CDR1 is SQVTM, CDR2 ANQGSEA, per germline.

As regards this clonotype: Its ends do not fully match the called genes, so a read error is possible. CDR3 DNA: TGTGCCTGCAGGGTTGGACTAGCGGGTTTTGGCGGGGAGCTGTTTTTT. This encodes CACRVGLAGFGGELFF. The rearrangement uses TRBV12-3 or TRBV12-4 and TRBJ2-2, with TRBD2 matching 11 bases. CDR3 length: 16 amino acids.

Points on this clonotype: At one end the junction does not follow the germline gene, possibly because of a read error. The J gene is TRBJ1-6, the V gene TRBV11-2, with D perhaps TRBD1 (5 bases). CDR3 length: 14 residues. Germline CDR1 SGHAT, CDR2 FQNNGV. CDR3 sequence: CASSLDRDNSPLLF. CDR3 DNA: TGTGCCAGCAGCTTAGACAGGGATAATTCGCCCCTCCTCTTT.

This clonotype has at least ten counts. This sequence joins TRBV5-1 and TRBJ2-1; 7 positions agree with TRBD2. The V segment lost 2 bases and the J segment 2 bases; nucleotides outside the gene matches: 4. The germline gives CDR1 SGHRS, CDR2 YFSETQ. The CDR3 length is 15 residues. In DNA form, the CDR3 reads TGCGCCAGCAGCTTATCAAGCGGGGCCTACAATGAGCAGTTCTTC. It encodes CASSLSSGAYNEQFF.

Comments on this clonotype: This may arise from a read error, as a much more abundant clone is one base away. The V call is TRBV28, the J call TRBJ2-4, with 8 bases that match TRBD1. The J call may be incorrect, as the DNA end agrees better with TRBJ2-1. CDR3 length: 16 amino acids. Germline CDR1 is MDHEN and CDR2 is SYDVKM. The CDR3 bases are TGTGCCAGCAGTCTTCAGGGGGCGACGGCCAAAAACATTCAGTTCTTC. Translating gives CASSLQGATAKNIQFF.

The chain is built from TRBV6-5 and TRBJ2-2; D is possibly TRBD1 (6 bases). Germline values: CDR1 MNHEY, CDR2 SVGAGI. V was shortened by 4 bases and J by 3 bases, with 12 bases between the two germline ends. The CDR3 spans 15 residues. The CDR3 coding sequence is TGTGCCAGCAGTTGCTCGACAGGACACACCGGGGAGCTGTTTTTT. This sequence encodes CASSCSTGHTGELFF.

With respect to this clonotype: The conserved closing phenylalanine or tryptophan is absent in this CDR3, likely reflecting a read error. The limits of the CDR3 on the DNA are not certain, so only TCRdb's listed CDR3 is given. The V gene is TRBV7-9, the J gene TRBJ2-7; the D call TRBD2 from the table was never checked on the DNA. CDR1 SEHNR and CDR2 FQNEAQ come from the germline V gene (reference sequence). The CDR3 contains 13 residues when both ends are counted. CDR3: CASSAGPDYEQYC.

The V gene is TRBV11-2, the J gene TRBJ2-7; 14 nucleotides align to TRBD2. Germline V lookup: CDR1 SGHAT, CDR2 FQNNGV. This CDR3 has 17 amino acids. V shed 5 bases, J shed 10 bases, and the junction held 16 bases outside the gene matches. CDR3 sequence (DNA): TGTGCCAGCAGCCCCCTGACTAGCGGGAGGGCACTGTGGGACCAGTACTTC. Translating it yields CASSPLTSGRALWDQYF. The full variable domain, its missing parts supplied by reference TRBV11-2 and TRBJ2-7, is EAGVAQSPRYKIIEKRQSVAFWCNPISGHATLYWYQQILGQGPKLLIQFQNNGVVDDSQLPKDRFSAERLKGVDSTLKIQPAKLEDSAVYLCASSPLTSGRALWDQYFGPGTRLTVT.

Points on this clonotype: The conserved phenylalanine or tryptophan is not found at the CDR3 terminus, so this likely reflects a read error. The V gene is TRBV6-2 or TRBV6-3, the J gene TRBJ2-7, with TRBD2 matching 10 bases. The germline gives CDR1 MNHEY, CDR2 SVGEGT. V trimming: 10 bases; J trimming: 0 bases; junction bases outside the gene matches: 18. The CDR3 has 18 amino acids. The CDR3 coding sequence is TGTGCCACCAGGACCTTGGCTAGCGGGAGTCTTATCTCCTACGAGCAGTACTTG. Protein sequence: CATRTLASGSLISYEQYL.

The chain combines TRBV5-1 with TRBJ1-1, with D possibly TRBD1 on 6 matching bases. The CDR3 is 15 residues long. Germline lookup yields CDR1 SGHRS and CDR2 YFSETQ. V was pared by 2 bases and J by 0 bases, with 11 bases between. The CDR3 sequence is CASSFYGQLNTEAFF. For the CDR3, the DNA is TGCGCCAGCAGCTTTTACGGACAGTTGAACACTGAAGCTTTCTTT.

This clonotype appeared a few times. One end of the junction varies from germline; a read error may be responsible. The CDR3 region is CANSLVQGPFGTGELFF. The CDR3 DNA sequence: TGTGCCAACAGCTTAGTACAGGGGCCCTTTGGCACCGGGGAGCTGTTTTTT. The chain carries TRBV11-2 and TRBJ2-2; 7 positions match TRBD1. Germline assignment: CDR1 SGHAT and CDR2 FQNNGV. The CDR3 consists of 17 residues.

The V gene is TRBV28, the J gene TRBJ2-3, with TRBD1 matching over 9 bases. CDR1 and CDR2 from the germline V gene are MDHEN and SYDVKM. The CDR3 runs to 14 residues. The CDR3 spells CPNSGGQGRDTQYF. CDR3 in DNA: TGTCCCAACAGTGGGGGACAGGGCAGAGATACGCAGTATTTT.

This chain uses TRBV20-1 with TRBJ2-5, with D perhaps matching TRBD2 (5 bases). The CDR3 totals 13 residues. CDR1 is DFQATT and CDR2 is SNEGSKA in the germline V gene (reference sequence). The V gene lost 7 bases and the J gene lost 2 bases, with 14 bases spanning the gap. CDR3 sequence reads: CSGVTGLQETQYF. The CDR3, as DNA: TGCAGTGGTGTAACGGGGTTACAAGAGACCCAGTACTTC.

This clonotype was seen only once. This clone may be a read error of a much larger clone one base away. The chain is built from TRBV28 and TRBJ2-2, with 7 bases that match TRBD1. The V gene's germline CDR1 is MDHEN and CDR2 SYDVKM. V lost 11 bases and J lost 2; bases outside the gene matches: 11. CDR3 size: 15 residues. The CDR3 DNA reads TGTGCCGGACAGGAGGCTGGGGTAAACACCGGGGAGCTGTTTTTT. Translating it yields CAGQEAGVNTGELFF.

The J gene is TRBJ2-1, the V gene TRBV6-2 or TRBV6-3; D gene ambiguous. The CDR3 extends over 13 amino acids. The germline CDR1 and CDR2 sequences are MNHEY and SVGEGT. The germline V and J ends were trimmed by 6 bases and 6 bases, with 12 bases remaining between them. The CDR3 bases are TGTGCCAGCAGCTCAGACGGGCTCAATGAGCAGTTCTTC. Translated: CASSSDGLNEQFF.

The CDR3 DNA sequence: TGTGCCAGCAGTTACTCGAGGGGTTCGATGAACACTGGAGTTTTCTTT. This translates into CASSYSRGSMNTGVFF. V usage is TRBV6-5 and J usage is TRBJ1-1; weak D call: TRBD1 (5 bases). CDR3 length: 16 residues. The germline V gene has CDR1 MNHEY and CDR2 SVGAGI. The V end lost 0 bases, the J end lost 13 bases, and 24 bases lay between the germline ends.

The chain links TRBV12-3 or TRBV12-4 to TRBJ2-3; 7 bases align to TRBD2. CDR3 size: 17 residues. The J segment lost 4 bases and the V segment lost 5 bases, leaving 15 bases of the junction unmatched. This CDR3 reads CASSPATSWMGADTQYF. The DNA of the CDR3 is TGTGCCAGCAGTCCGGCGACTAGCTGGATGGGAGCAGATACGCAGTATTTT.

Notes on this clonotype: A read error may produce the germline difference seen at one junction end. The chain links TRBV24-1 to TRBJ1-1; D gene unclear. The CDR3 extends over 13 amino acids. The V gene's germline CDR1 is KGHDR and CDR2 SFDVKD. CDR3 sequence reads: CATSDSNYTEALF. The DNA for the CDR3 is TGTGCCACCAGTGATTCAAACTACACTGAAGCTCTCTTT.

V and J are TRBV11-2 and TRBJ2-1; D call uncertain. Germline-derived CDR1 and CDR2 are SGHAT and FQNNGV. This CDR3 spans 15 amino acids. The V gene lost 9 bases and the J gene lost 8 bases, with 23 bases spanning the gap. The CDR3 DNA sequence: TGTGCCAGGAGCCTAGATTACGGCGGTTGGTATGAGCAGTTCTTC. It specifies CARSLDYGGWYEQFF.

About this clonotype itself: A junction end diverges from the germline sequence, so it may reflect a read error. The rearrangement joins TRBV29-1 to TRBJ2-2, with D perhaps TRBD2 (5 bases). The CDR3 sequence is 12 residues long. Germline V CDR1 and CDR2: SQVTM, ANQGSEA. CDR3 sequence (DNA): TGCAGCGTTGGAGATTTCACCGGGAAGCTGATTTTT. Encoded protein: CSVGDFTGKLIF.

For this clonotype: The conserved phenylalanine or tryptophan normally closing the CDR3 is absent here, so this likely arose from a read error. The chain uses TRBV10-3 and TRBJ2-5, with D unresolved. The CDR3 is 13 residues long. From germline, CDR1 is ENHRY and CDR2 SYGVKD. Trimming stripped 11 bases from V and 2 bases from J, with 15 bases between. CDR3 DNA: TGTGCCGCAAGAAGAGGCCTACAAGAGACCCAGTACTCC. This sequence encodes CAARRGLQETQYS.

This rearrangement joins TRBV14 to TRBJ2-1; 7 bases map to TRBD2. Germline values: CDR1 SGHDN, CDR2 FVKESK. The V gene end was trimmed by 1 base and the J gene end by 4 bases; junction bases not matched to a gene: 13. The CDR3 runs to 18 residues. CDR3 coding DNA: TGTGCCAGCAGCCAAGCAAGGAGGGAGAGGGAGGGATACAATGAGCAGTTCTTC. Amino acids: CASSQARREREGYNEQFF.

This chain connects TRBV6-6 to TRBJ2-7; 8 nucleotides align to TRBD1. Per the germline V gene, CDR1 is MNHNY and CDR2 is SVGAGI (reference sequence). Trimming took 8 bases from V and 6 from J; bases not matched to a gene: 15. This CDR3 has 15 residues. The CDR3 loop reads CASGLTGQGTGEQYF. In nucleotides, the CDR3 is TGTGCCAGCGGCCTCACCGGACAGGGAACGGGCGAGCAGTACTTC.

V and J are TRBV5-1 and TRBJ2-7; a possible D gene is TRBD2 (6 bases). CDR1 and CDR2 (germline): SGHRS, YFSETQ. The CDR3 is made up of 17 amino acids. V gave up 4 bases and J gave up 5 bases, with 25 bases separating them. CDR3 in DNA: TGCGCCAGCAGCCCGGTTGGACTGGGGACTCGGGACCACGAGCAGTACTTC. Translation gives CASSPVGLGTRDHEQYF.

The chain couples TRBV20-1 to TRBJ2-4; 9 bases line up with TRBD2. Germline trimming cut 0 bases from V and 9 bases from J; bases unmatched to any gene: 18. The CDR3 sequence is 18 residues long. The germline V gene encodes CDR1 DFQATT and CDR2 SNEGSKA (reference sequence). In nucleotides, the CDR3 is TGCAGTGCTAGAGATGGAGTAGCGGGAGTGGGGGGCCTCGGCATTCAGTACTTC. Residues: CSARDGVAGVGGLGIQYF.